The 4 T cell receptor beta chains given below trace back to one sample, sequenced in a study of cytomegalovirus exposure and HLA in healthy donors. PCR used 60 Vbeta primers and 13 Jbeta primers. TCRdb keeps only in-frame clones here, not all; method: immunoSEQ multiplex PCR. This table holds 150,000 or so clones, approximately 79% found once. Material for sequencing was PBMCs. These receptors all stem from a man between 18 and 29 years old in good health and CMV-seropositive.

This sequence joins TRBV5-1 and TRBJ2-7; 7 bases align to TRBD2. Germline CDR1 SGHRS, CDR2 YFSETQ. With 4 bases clipped from V and 3 bases from J, the junction kept 4 bases outside the gene matches. There are 13 residues in the CDR3. Here the CDR3 DNA reads TGCGCCAGCAGCCCTAGCGGCAACTACGAGCAGTACTTC. It encodes CASSPSGNYEQYF.

This rearrangement joins TRBV30 to TRBJ2-7; perhaps TRBD2 as D (6 bases). Germline lookup yields CDR1 GTSNPN and CDR2 SVGIG (reference sequence). Trimming left V 1 base short and J 1 base short, with 17 bases between. The CDR3 totals 16 residues. The DNA of the CDR3 is TGTGCCTGGAGTGAGGTTTCGGGAGCGGCTTCCTACGAGCAGTACTTC. Translated, it gives CAWSEVSGAASYEQYF.

The CDR3 coding sequence is TGTGCCAGCAGCGTGGGACTAGCGGGGGCCTCCTACGAGCAGTACTTC. The encoded protein is CASSVGLAGASYEQYF. The chain has TRBV4-2 and TRBJ2-7; the match to TRBD2 covers 14 bases. Unmatched junction bases numbered 3, after V lost 5 bases and J lost 0 bases. CDR1 is LGHNA and CDR2 is YNFKEQ in the germline V gene. This CDR3 comprises 16 residues.

The J gene is TRBJ1-1, the V gene TRBV6-6, with 11 bases that match TRBD1. This CDR3 is built from 14 residues. The germline V gene encodes CDR1 MNHNY and CDR2 SVGAGI (reference sequence). Trimming cost V 8 bases and J 5 bases; bases outside gene matches: 7. CDR3 amino acids: CASLDRGRRTEAFF. The CDR3 coding sequence is TGTGCCAGCCTGGACAGGGGGCGCCGGACTGAAGCTTTCTTT.